This TCR beta chain originates from a study of blood T cell repertoires in COVID-19. Data came from immunoSEQ multiplex PCR; TCRdb stores just in-frame clones and leaves some out. The table records more than 100,000 clones, about 88% of them present only once. V was trimmed by 7 bases and J by 3 bases, leaving 18 bases between them. The CDR3 extends over 14 amino acids. CDR1 SQVTM and CDR2 ANQGSEA come from the germline V gene. V is TRBV29-1 and J is TRBJ1-1, with D maybe TRBD1 (5 bases). The material sequenced was PBMCs or T cells enriched from blood (not recorded which). The clonotype originates from a man aged 35 to 55 with acute COVID-19. The CDR3 bases are TGCAGCGCCGCCCCCAGGGCTGTGCACACTGAAGCTTTCTTT. As protein: CSAAPRAVHTEAFF. Filled out from reference TRBV29-1 and TRBJ1-1, the complete variable domain reads SAVISQKPSRDICQRGTSLTIQCQVDSQVTMMFWYRQQPGQSLTLIATANQGSEATYESGFVIDKFPISRPNLTFSTLTVSNMSPEDSSIYLCSAAPRAVHTEAFFGQGTRLTVV.